The clone carrying this T cell receptor beta chain was seen a single time. The germline V gene encodes CDR1 LNHNV and CDR2 YYDKDF (reference sequence). V lost 5 bases and J lost 4; bases outside the gene matches: 5. The CDR3 totals 14 residues. Profiling relied on immunoSEQ multiplex PCR, and the TCRdb table lists in-frame clones only, not all of them. Counted here are 40,000 to 60,000 clones, roughly 85% occurring once; the ten biggest clones make up 20%. The data were taken from a study of OX40 agonist ivuxolimab in advanced cancers. This sample comprised CD4+ or CD8+ T cells sorted from blood, obtained in a trial of the OX40 agonist ivuxolimab. The TCR originated in an adult with an advanced solid tumor such as melanoma, head and neck, liver or kidney cancer. The chain links TRBV15 to TRBJ1-2, with 9 bases identical to TRBD1. The CDR3 nucleotides read TGTGCCACCAGCCCGGGACAGGGAGGCTATGGCTACACCTTC. It codes for CATSPGQGGYGYTF.